The table lists the clone carrying this T cell receptor (beta chain) with a few counts. The antigen is undetermined. This entry is derived from a study of T-cell memory formation after mild COVID-19. About the study: TCR clusters largely stayed donor specific.

Study results and caveats: Nothing confirmed that second-wave clones peaking on day 37 were specific for SARS-CoV-2. CD4+ bias marked clones expanding day 15 to 37, unlike balanced contracting clones.

TCRdb reanalysed the 5' RACE reads using MiXCR and keeps one entry per CDR3 protein. In the table there are about 350,000 distinct CDR3 sequences, around 30% of which are singletons. This CDR3 has 19 residues. The ends lost 0 bases at V and 3 bases at J; junction bases unmatched: 11. The germline V gene has CDR1 MNHEY and CDR2 SVGAGI. The sample was PBMCs or a T cell subset sorted from them (not recorded which). The sequence was obtained from an adult woman who had mild COVID-19 (a few samples of this study predate the infection). Cell type and time point are not known. The chain links TRBV6-5 to TRBJ2-2; 9 bases map to TRBD2. CDR3 bases: TGTGCCAGCAGTTACTCGACGGGCCATCTAGCGGGGTACACCGGGGAGCTGTTTTTT. Translation: CASSYSTGHLAGYTGELFF.